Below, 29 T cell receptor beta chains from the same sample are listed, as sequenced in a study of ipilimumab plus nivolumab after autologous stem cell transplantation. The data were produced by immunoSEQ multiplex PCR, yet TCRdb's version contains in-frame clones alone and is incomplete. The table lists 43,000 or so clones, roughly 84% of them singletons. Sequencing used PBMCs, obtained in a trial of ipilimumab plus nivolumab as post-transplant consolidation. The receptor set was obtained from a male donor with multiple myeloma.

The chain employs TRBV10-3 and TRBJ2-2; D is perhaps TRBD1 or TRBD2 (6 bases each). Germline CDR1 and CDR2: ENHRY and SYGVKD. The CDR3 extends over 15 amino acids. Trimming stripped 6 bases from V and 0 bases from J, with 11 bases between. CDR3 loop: CAIRSGEANTGELFF. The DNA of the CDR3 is TGTGCCATCAGGTCAGGGGAGGCGAACACCGGGGAGCTGTTTTTT.

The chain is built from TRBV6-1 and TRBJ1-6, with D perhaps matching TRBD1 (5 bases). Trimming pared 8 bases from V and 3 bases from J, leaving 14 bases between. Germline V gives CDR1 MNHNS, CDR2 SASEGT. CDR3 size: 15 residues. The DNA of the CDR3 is TGTGCCAGCGGGGCTGAGCCTTTCTATAATTCACCCCTCCACTTT. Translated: CASGAEPFYNSPLHF.

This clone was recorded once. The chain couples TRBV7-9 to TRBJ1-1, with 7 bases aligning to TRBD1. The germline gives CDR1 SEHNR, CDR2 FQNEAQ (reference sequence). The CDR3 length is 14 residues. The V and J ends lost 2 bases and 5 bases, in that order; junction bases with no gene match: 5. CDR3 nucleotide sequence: TGTGCCAGCAGCTTACCAGGGGGTGGTACTGAAGCTTTCTTT. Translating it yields CASSLPGGGTEAFF.

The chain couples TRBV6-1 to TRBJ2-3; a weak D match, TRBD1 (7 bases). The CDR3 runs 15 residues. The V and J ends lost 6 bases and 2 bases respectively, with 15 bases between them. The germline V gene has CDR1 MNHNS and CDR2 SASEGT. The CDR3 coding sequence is TGTGCCAGCAGAGCCGACAGGGAGGCCACAGATACGCAGTATTTT. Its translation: CASRADREATDTQYF.

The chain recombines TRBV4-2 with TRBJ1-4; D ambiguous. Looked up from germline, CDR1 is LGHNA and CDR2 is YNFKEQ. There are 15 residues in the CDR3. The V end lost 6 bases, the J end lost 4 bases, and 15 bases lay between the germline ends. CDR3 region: CASSSRRRDNEKLFF. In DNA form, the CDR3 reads TGTGCCAGCAGTTCAAGAAGGCGGGATAATGAAAAACTGTTTTTT.

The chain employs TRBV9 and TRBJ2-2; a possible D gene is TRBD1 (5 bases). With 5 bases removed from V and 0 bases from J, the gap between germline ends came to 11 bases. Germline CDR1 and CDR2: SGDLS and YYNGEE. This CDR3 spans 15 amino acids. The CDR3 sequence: CASSATGPNTGELFF. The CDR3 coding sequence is TGTGCCAGCAGTGCTACAGGCCCGAACACCGGGGAGCTGTTTTTT.

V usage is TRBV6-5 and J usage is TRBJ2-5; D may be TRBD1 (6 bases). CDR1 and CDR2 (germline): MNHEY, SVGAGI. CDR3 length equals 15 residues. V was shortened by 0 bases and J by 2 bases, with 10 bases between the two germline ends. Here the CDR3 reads CASSYSGAGQETQYF. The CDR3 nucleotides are TGTGCCAGCAGTTACTCGGGGGCCGGGCAAGAGACCCAGTACTTC.

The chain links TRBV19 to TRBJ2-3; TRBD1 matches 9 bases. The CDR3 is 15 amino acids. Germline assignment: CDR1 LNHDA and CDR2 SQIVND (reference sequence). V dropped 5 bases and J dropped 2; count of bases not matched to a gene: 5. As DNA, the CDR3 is TGTGCCAGTAGTGGCGGGACAGGGCTCACAGATACGCAGTATTTT. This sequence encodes CASSGGTGLTDTQYF.

The CDR3 region has the DNA TGTGCCAGCAGTTACTCGGTGGGGGGGCATATGGAGACCCAGTACTTC. It translates to CASSYSVGGHMETQYF. The rearrangement joins TRBV6-5 to TRBJ2-5; tentative D call: TRBD2 (7 bases). Germline CDR1 is MNHEY and CDR2 is SVGAGI. V dropped 0 bases and J dropped 5 bases, with 16 bases sitting between them. The CDR3 runs 16 residues.

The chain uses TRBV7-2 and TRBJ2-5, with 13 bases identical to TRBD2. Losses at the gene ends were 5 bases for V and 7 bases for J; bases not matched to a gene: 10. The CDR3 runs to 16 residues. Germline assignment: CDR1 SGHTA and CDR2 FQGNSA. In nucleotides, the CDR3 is TGTGCCAGCAGCCCCAGACTAGCGGGGGGCCGGGGGACCCAGTACTTC. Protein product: CASSPRLAGGRGTQYF.

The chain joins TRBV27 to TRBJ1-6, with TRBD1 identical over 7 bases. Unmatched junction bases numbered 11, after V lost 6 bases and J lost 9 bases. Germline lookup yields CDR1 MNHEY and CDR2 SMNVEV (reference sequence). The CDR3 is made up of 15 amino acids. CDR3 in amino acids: CASRFTGAGGSPLHF. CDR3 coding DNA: TGTGCCAGCAGGTTTACAGGGGCGGGAGGTTCACCCCTCCACTTT.

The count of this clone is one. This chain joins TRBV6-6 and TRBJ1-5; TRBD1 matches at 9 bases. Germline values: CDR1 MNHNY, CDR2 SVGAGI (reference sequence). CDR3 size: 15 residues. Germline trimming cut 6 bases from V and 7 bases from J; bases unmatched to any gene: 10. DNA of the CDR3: TGTGCCAGCAGCCAGGATTGGACAGGGGAGCAGCCCCAGCATTTT. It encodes CASSQDWTGEQPQHF.

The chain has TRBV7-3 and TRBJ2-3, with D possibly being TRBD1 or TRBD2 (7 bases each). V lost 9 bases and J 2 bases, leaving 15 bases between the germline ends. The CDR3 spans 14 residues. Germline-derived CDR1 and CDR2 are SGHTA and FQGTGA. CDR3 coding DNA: TGTGCCAGTTCAGGGGGGGACCACACAGATACGCAGTATTTT. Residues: CASSGGDHTDTQYF. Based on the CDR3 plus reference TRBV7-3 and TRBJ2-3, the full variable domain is GAGVSQTPSNKVTEKGKYVELRCDPISGHTALYWYRQSLGQGPEFLIYFQGTGAADDSGLPNDRFFAVRPEGSVSTLKIQRTERGDSAVYLCASSGGDHTDTQYFGPGTRLTVL.

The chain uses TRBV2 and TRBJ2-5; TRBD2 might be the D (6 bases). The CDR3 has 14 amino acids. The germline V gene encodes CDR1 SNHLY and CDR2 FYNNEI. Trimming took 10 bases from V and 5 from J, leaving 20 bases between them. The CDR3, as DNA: TGTGCCACCGGGGGTTGGGGTGCCACGGAGACCCAGTACTTC. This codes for CATGGWGATETQYF. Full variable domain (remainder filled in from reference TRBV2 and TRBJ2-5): EPEVTQTPSHQVTQMGQEVILRCVPISNHLYFYWYRQILGQKVEFLVSFYNNEISEKSEIFDDQFSVERPDGSNFTLKIRSTKLEDSAMYFCATGGWGATETQYFGPGTRLLVL.

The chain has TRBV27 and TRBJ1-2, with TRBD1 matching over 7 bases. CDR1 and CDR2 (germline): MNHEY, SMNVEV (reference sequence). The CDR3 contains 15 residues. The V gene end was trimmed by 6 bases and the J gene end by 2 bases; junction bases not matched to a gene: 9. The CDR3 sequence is CASRDGTDLNYGYTF. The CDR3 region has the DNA TGTGCCAGCAGAGATGGGACAGACCTCAACTATGGCTACACCTTC.

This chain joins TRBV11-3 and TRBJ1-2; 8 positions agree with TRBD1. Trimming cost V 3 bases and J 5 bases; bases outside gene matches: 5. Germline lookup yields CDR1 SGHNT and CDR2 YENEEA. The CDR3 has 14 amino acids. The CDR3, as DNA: TGTGCCAGCAGCTTCAGGGGGCGATTTTATGGCTACACCTTC. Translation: CASSFRGRFYGYTF.

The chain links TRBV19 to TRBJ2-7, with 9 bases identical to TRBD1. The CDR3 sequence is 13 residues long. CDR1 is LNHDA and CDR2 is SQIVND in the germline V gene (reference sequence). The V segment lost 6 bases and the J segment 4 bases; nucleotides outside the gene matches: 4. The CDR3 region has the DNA TGTGCCAGTAGCCGGGACAGGGAGTACGAGCAGTACTTC. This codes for CASSRDREYEQYF.

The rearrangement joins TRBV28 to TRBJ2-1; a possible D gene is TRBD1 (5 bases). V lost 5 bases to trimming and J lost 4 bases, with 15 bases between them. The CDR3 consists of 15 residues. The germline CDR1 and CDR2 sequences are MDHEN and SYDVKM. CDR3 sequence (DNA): TGTGCCAGCAGTCTCGCGGACATAGCTTACAATGAGCAGTTCTTC. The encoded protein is CASSLADIAYNEQFF. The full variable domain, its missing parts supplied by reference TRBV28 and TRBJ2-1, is DVKVTQSSRYLVKRTGEKVFLECVQDMDHENMFWYRQDPGLGLRLIYFSYDVKMKEKGDIPEGYSVSREKKERFSLILESASTNQTSMYLCASSLADIAYNEQFFGPGTRLTVL.

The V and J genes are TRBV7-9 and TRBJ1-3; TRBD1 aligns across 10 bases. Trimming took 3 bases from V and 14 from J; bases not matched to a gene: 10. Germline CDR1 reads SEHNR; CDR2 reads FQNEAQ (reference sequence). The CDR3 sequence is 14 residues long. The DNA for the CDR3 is TGTGCCAGCAGCTTCCGGGGACAGGGGAATCTCCTATATTTT. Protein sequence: CASSFRGQGNLLYF.

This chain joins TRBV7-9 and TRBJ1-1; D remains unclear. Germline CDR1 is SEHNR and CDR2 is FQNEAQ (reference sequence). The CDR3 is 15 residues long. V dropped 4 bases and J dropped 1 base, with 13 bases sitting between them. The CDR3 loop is CASSSAFSGNTEAFF. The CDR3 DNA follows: TGTGCCAGCAGCTCCGCATTCTCGGGGAACACTGAAGCTTTCTTT.

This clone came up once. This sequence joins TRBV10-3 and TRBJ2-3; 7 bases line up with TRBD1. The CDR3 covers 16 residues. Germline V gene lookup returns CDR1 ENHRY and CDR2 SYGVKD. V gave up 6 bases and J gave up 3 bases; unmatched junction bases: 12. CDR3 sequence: CAIRENRGKGTDTQYF. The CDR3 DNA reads TGTGCCATCAGAGAAAACAGGGGAAAGGGGACAGATACGCAGTATTTT.

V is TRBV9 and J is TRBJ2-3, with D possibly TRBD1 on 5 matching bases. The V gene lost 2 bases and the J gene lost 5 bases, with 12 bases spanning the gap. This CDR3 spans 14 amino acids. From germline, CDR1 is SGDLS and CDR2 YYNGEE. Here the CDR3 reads CASSVDDRKDTQYF. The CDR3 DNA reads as TGTGCCAGCAGCGTCGACGACAGAAAAGATACGCAGTATTTT. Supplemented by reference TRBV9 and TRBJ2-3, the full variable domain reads DSGVTQTPKHLITATGQRVTLRCSPRSGDLSVYWYQQSLDQGLQFLIQYYNGEERAKGNILERFSAQQFPDLHSELNLSSLELGDSALYFCASSVDDRKDTQYFGPGTRLTVL.

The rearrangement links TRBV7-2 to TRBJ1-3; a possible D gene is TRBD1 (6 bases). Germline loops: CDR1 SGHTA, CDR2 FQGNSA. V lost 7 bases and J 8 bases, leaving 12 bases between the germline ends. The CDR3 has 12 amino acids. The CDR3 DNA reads TGTGCCAGCAACCCAGGGGCGGACACCATATATTTT. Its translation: CASNPGADTIYF. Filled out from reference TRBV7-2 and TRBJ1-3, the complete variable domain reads GAGVSQSPSNKVTEKGKDVELRCDPISGHTALYWYRQSLGQGLEFLIYFQGNSAPDKSGLPSDRFSAERTGGSVSTLTIQRTQQEDSAVYLCASNPGADTIYFGEGSWLTVV.

In nucleotides, the CDR3 is TGTGCCATCAGTGAGTCGACTGGGACAGGGTTCGTGGCTGAAGCTTTCTTT. It translates to CAISESTGTGFVAEAFF. The rearrangement uses TRBV10-3 and TRBJ1-1; TRBD1 agrees at 9 bases. The CDR3 totals 17 residues. V was clipped by 0 bases and J by 6 bases; unmatched bases: 11. CDR1 and CDR2 from the germline V gene are ENHRY and SYGVKD.

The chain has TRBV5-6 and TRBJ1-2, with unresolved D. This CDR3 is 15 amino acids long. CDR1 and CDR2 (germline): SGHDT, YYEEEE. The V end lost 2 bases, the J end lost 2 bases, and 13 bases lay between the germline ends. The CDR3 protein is CASSFAREENYGYTF. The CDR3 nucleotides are TGTGCCAGCAGCTTTGCCCGGGAGGAAAACTATGGCTACACCTTC.

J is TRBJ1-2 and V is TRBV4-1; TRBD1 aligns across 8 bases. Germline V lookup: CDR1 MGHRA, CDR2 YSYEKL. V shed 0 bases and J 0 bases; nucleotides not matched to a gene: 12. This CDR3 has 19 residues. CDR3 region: CASSQDGFSGTGANYGYTF. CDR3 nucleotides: TGCGCCAGCAGCCAAGATGGCTTTTCAGGGACAGGCGCTAACTATGGCTACACCTTC.

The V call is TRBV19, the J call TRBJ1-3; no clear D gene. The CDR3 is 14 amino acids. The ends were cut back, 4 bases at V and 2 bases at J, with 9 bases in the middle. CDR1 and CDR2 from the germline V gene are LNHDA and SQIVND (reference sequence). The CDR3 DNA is TGTGCCAGTAGTACCTTAAATGCTGGAAACACCATATATTTT. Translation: CASSTLNAGNTIYF.

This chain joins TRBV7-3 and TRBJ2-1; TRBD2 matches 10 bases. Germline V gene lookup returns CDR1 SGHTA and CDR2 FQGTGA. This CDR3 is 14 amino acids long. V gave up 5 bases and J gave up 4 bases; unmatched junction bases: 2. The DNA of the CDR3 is TGTGCCAGCAGCCCGGGACTAGCGTACAATGAGCAGTTCTTC. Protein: CASSPGLAYNEQFF.

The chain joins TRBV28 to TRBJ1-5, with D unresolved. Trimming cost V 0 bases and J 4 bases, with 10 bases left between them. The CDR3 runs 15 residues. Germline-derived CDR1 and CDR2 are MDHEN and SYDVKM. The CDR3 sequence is CASSLWEGLNQPQHF. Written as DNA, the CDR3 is TGTGCCAGCAGTTTATGGGAGGGATTAAATCAGCCCCAGCATTTT.